These 9 T cell receptor beta chains were all obtained from the same sample, sequenced in a study of T cells in Graves' hyperthyroidism and ophthalmopathy. RNA transcripts yielded amplified TCR beta CDR3 regions. First-round RT-PCR of the TCR CDR3 relied on the HTBI primer set. TCRdb re-derived calls from the multiplex PCR reads in MiXCR, one entry per CDR3 protein. The sample includes 610,000 or so distinct CDR3 sequences, about 45% of them seen just once. The sample comprised peripheral blood or thyroid tissue (not recorded which). Receptor source: a woman aged 18-29 years with Graves' hyperthyroidism.

As regards this clonotype: Possible read error: a much larger clone is one base away. The chain employs TRBV12-3 or TRBV12-4 and TRBJ2-2; possible D gene TRBD1, 5 bases. The V and J ends lost 11 bases and 4 bases respectively, with 17 bases between them. The CDR3 totals 14 residues. DNA of the CDR3: TGTGCCGGGGTGGATCAGGGTTCCACCGGGGAGCTGTTTTTT. It is translated as CAGVDQGSTGELFF.

The rearrangement links TRBV2 to TRBJ2-1; D may be TRBD2 (5 bases). Germline CDR1 and CDR2: SNHLY and FYNNEI. The CDR3 consists of 15 residues. V lost 4 bases and J 2 bases, leaving 12 bases between the germline ends. The CDR3 here is CASSVGLAAYNEQFF. CDR3 DNA: TGTGCCAGCAGTGTCGGCCTAGCTGCCTACAATGAGCAGTTCTTC.

In its sample, this clonotype was seen many times. The chain uses TRBV2 and TRBJ2-1, with 7 bases fitting TRBD2. This CDR3 has 15 amino acids. V shed 7 bases, J shed 3 bases, and the junction held 9 bases outside the gene matches. CDR1 and CDR2 (germline): SNHLY, FYNNEI. DNA for the CDR3: TGTGCCAGCAAGAAGACTAGCCTTTTCTACAATGAGCAGTTCTTC. It translates to CASKKTSLFYNEQFF.

This clonotype occurred a few times. The genes are TRBV7-8 and TRBJ1-1, with D unclear. V was shortened by 2 bases and J by 7 bases, with 17 bases between the two germline ends. Germline loops: CDR1 SGHVS, CDR2 FQNEAQ. This CDR3 is 15 amino acids long. The CDR3: CASSLRVAAYNEAFF. The CDR3 coding sequence is TGTGCCAGCAGCTTAAGAGTAGCGGCCTACAATGAAGCTTTCTTT.

This clonotype was found many times. The chain uses TRBV10-1 and TRBJ2-7; D perhaps matches TRBD2 (5 bases). The germline gives CDR1 WNHNN, CDR2 SYGVQD (reference sequence). This CDR3 comprises 13 residues. V was pared by 10 bases and J by 4 bases, with 17 bases between. CDR3 sequence (DNA): TGCGCCACCAAACTAGGTCCGGTGTACGAGCAGTACTTC. This sequence encodes CATKLGPVYEQYF.

Notes on this clonotype: A read error may account for a junction end that differs from germline. The chain uses TRBV13 and TRBJ1-1; D is unresolved. The germline gives CDR1 PRHDT, CDR2 FYEKMQ (reference sequence). There are 13 residues in the CDR3. CDR3 nucleotide sequence: TGTACCAGCAGAGATTCAGCGGGAACTGAAGCTTTCTTT. Translating gives CTSRDSAGTEAFF.

This clonotype was picked up many times. This rearrangement joins TRBV20-1 to TRBJ1-4; the match to TRBD1 covers 7 bases. This CDR3 is built from 14 residues. Per the germline V gene, CDR1 is DFQATT and CDR2 is SNEGSKA (reference sequence). J was trimmed by 4 bases and V by 8 bases; bases with no gene match: 10. The CDR3 here is CSTDTGTVNEKLFF. The CDR3 nucleotides read TGCAGTACAGATACCGGGACAGTTAATGAAAAACTGTTTTTT.

The chain employs TRBV30 and TRBJ1-4, with D perhaps matching TRBD1 (5 bases). With 1 base removed from V and 7 bases from J, the gap between germline ends came to 16 bases. This CDR3 has 15 residues. CDR1 and CDR2 from the germline V gene are GTSNPN and SVGIG (reference sequence). DNA of the CDR3: TGTGCCTGGAGTGCCTTAGGGGCCATTCCTGAAAAACTGTTTTTT. Protein sequence: CAWSALGAIPEKLFF.

This clonotype has at least ten counts. The chain combines TRBV10-3 with TRBJ2-7; D is perhaps TRBD1 or TRBD2 (6 bases each). Germline V gene lookup returns CDR1 ENHRY and CDR2 SYGVKD. V gave up 4 bases and J gave up 1 base, with 14 bases separating them. The CDR3 contains 15 residues. In DNA form, the CDR3 reads TGTGCCATCAGTGCTGGAGGGGGGCAATCCTACGAGCAGTACTTC. It encodes CAISAGGGQSYEQYF.